What follows are 29 T cell receptor beta chains derived from one specimen sequenced in a study of immune heterogeneity within non-small cell lung tumors. Bulk tumor genomic DNA, 600 ng per sample, was the template. Spaced far apart, several biopsies were taken from each primary tumor during surgery. Curative operations were performed on patients who had untreated, newly diagnosed non-small cell lung cancer. Multiplex PCR amplified TCR beta CDR3 with 32 V and 13 J primers. TCRdb analysed the multiplex PCR reads with MiXCR anew, one entry per CDR3 protein. The table shows 20,000 or so distinct CDR3 sequences, with about 26% occurring only once. The sequenced sample consisted of lung tumor tissue. The source is a man aged 35-49 years with non-small cell lung cancer.

A note on this clonotype: At one end the junction does not follow the germline gene, possibly because of a read error. The chain joins TRBV30 to TRBJ1-2; D remains unclear. The CDR3 sequence is 17 residues long. The V gene's germline CDR1 is GTSNPN and CDR2 SVGIG (reference sequence). The CDR3 sequence: CTWSVETATPFSYGYTF. CDR3 DNA sequence: TGTACCTGGAGTGTAGAAACAGCCACTCCCTTTTCCTATGGCTACACCTTC.

This clonotype was found a few times. The V gene is TRBV6-1, the J gene TRBJ2-6; maybe TRBD2 (6 bases). The germline V and J ends were trimmed by 5 bases and 4 bases, with 15 bases remaining between them. Germline CDR1 and CDR2: MNHNS and SASEGT. The CDR3 extends over 16 amino acids. The CDR3 nucleotides are TGTGCCAGCAGTCCACGGGGCGGGGCCGGGGCCAACGTCCTGACTTTC. It translates to CASSPRGGAGANVLTF.

V usage is TRBV3-1 and J usage is TRBJ1-1; possible D gene TRBD1, 6 bases. Germline assignment: CDR1 LGHDT and CDR2 YNNKEL (reference sequence). This CDR3 has 15 amino acids. V lost 4 bases and J lost 6, with 18 bases in between. The CDR3 spells CASSPPGRGLPEAFF. CDR3 nucleotide sequence: TGTGCCAGCAGCCCACCCGGTAGGGGGTTACCTGAAGCTTTCTTT.

This clonotype was counted between two and nine times. The chain has TRBV18 and TRBJ1-5; D ambiguous. The ends were cut back, 1 base at V and 2 bases at J, with 12 bases in the middle. CDR1 KGHSH and CDR2 LQKENI come from the germline V gene. The CDR3 length is 16 residues. The CDR3 protein is CASSPQYILGNQPQHF. CDR3 DNA sequence: TGTGCCAGCTCACCACAATATATACTAGGCAATCAGCCCCAGCATTTT.

This clonotype is medium-sized in the sample. V and J are TRBV6-6 and TRBJ1-1; 10 bases line up with TRBD1. After removal of 2 bases from V and 5 bases from J, the junction contained 5 bases not matched to a gene. Germline loops: CDR1 MNHNY, CDR2 SVGAGI (reference sequence). The CDR3 covers 15 residues. The CDR3 protein is CASSYVGTGVTEAFF. CDR3 DNA: TGTGCCAGCAGTTACGTAGGGACAGGGGTGACTGAAGCTTTCTTT.

This clonotype has only a few counts. The CDR3 loop reads CASSQLQVTEAFF. The CDR3 coding sequence is TGTGCCAGCAGTCAACTACAGGTCACTGAAGCTTTCTTT. The chain combines TRBV9 with TRBJ1-1, with a tentative D call TRBD1 (5 bases). The CDR3 consists of 13 residues. The ends were cut back, 5 bases at V and 4 bases at J, with 12 bases in the middle. Germline assignment: CDR1 SGDLS and CDR2 YYNGEE.

This clonotype was recorded only once. V gene TRBV29-1 combines with J gene TRBJ2-1, with TRBD2 matching 9 bases. This CDR3 region has 9 residues. V trimming: 6 bases; J trimming: 12 bases; junction bases outside the gene matches: 0. Germline V gene lookup returns CDR1 SQVTM and CDR2 ANQGSEA. In DNA, the CDR3 is TGCAGCGTGACTAGCGGGCAGTTCTTC. Amino acid sequence: CSVTSGQFF.

This clonotype was seen ten or more times. The V call is TRBV28, the J call TRBJ2-1; weak D call: TRBD1 (6 bases). Looked up from germline, CDR1 is MDHEN and CDR2 is SYDVKM. There are 14 residues in the CDR3. Trimming cost V 6 bases and J 3 bases, with 12 bases left between them. CDR3 loop: CASSPGQSYNEQFF. CDR3 bases: TGTGCCAGCAGCCCCGGACAGAGCTACAATGAGCAGTTCTTC.

Notes on this clonotype: With a much larger clone just one base away, this may be a read error. As the CDR3 is not closed by the conserved phenylalanine or tryptophan, this likely results from a read error. The J gene is TRBJ1-1, the V gene TRBV20-1; D is possibly TRBD1 (5 bases). The CDR3 extends over 13 amino acids. V shed 2 bases and J shed 4 bases, with 11 bases lying between them. Germline loops: CDR1 DFQATT, CDR2 SNEGSKA (reference sequence). The CDR3 here is CSARQGMGTEAFL. The CDR3 DNA is TGCAGTGCTAGACAGGGCATGGGCACTGAAGCTTTCCTT.

This clonotype was seen only a few times. The chain joins TRBV4-1 to TRBJ2-1; 8 bases fit TRBD2. The germline gives CDR1 MGHRA, CDR2 YSYEKL. The CDR3 covers 17 residues. The J segment lost 6 bases and the V segment lost 0 bases, leaving 10 bases of the junction unmatched. The CDR3 region is CASSQDVQAGVVNEQFF. CDR3 bases: TGCGCCAGCAGCCAAGATGTGCAAGCGGGAGTAGTCAATGAGCAGTTCTTC.

A remark on this clonotype: A read error is possible here, since a much larger clone lies one base away. The CDR3 nucleotides are TGCGCCAGCAAATGGGGCCCCGTGAACACTGAAGCTTTATTT. Translating it yields CASKWGPVNTEALF. V usage is TRBV5-1 and J usage is TRBJ1-1, with D perhaps TRBD1 (5 bases). The CDR3 loop spans 14 amino acids. The V gene's germline CDR1 is SGHRS and CDR2 YFSETQ.

This clonotype was counted between two and nine times. The chain combines TRBV7-9 with TRBJ2-1; possible D gene TRBD2, 6 bases. The V and J ends lost 4 bases and 3 bases respectively, with 16 bases between them. The CDR3 is made up of 16 amino acids. Germline V gives CDR1 SEHNR, CDR2 FQNEAQ (reference sequence). The CDR3 spells CASSSSGGSSYNEQFF. CDR3 in DNA: TGTGCCAGCAGCTCCTCTGGGGGGAGCAGCTACAATGAGCAGTTCTTC.

On this clonotype: Mismatch with germline at one junction end may stem from a read error. The V gene is TRBV7-9, the J gene TRBJ1-3; D is uncertain. From germline, CDR1 is SEHNR and CDR2 FQNEAQ (reference sequence). The CDR3 contains 15 residues. CDR3 region: CDSSFQQSSGNTIYF. CDR3 sequence (DNA): TGTGACAGCAGCTTTCAACAAAGCTCTGGAAACACCATATATTTT.

This clonotype appeared many times. The chain is built from TRBV7-2 and TRBJ1-4, with a possible D match to TRBD1 (5 bases). Trimming pared 0 bases from V and 8 bases from J, leaving 16 bases between. CDR3 length equals 16 residues. Germline values: CDR1 SGHTA, CDR2 FQGNSA. Here the CDR3 reads CASSLAGGQGWEKLFF. The CDR3 nucleotides are TGTGCCAGCAGCTTAGCGGGAGGGCAGGGATGGGAAAAACTGTTTTTT. The variable domain in full, with the rest retrieved from reference TRBV7-2 and TRBJ1-4, is GAGVSQSPSNKVTEKGKDVELRCDPISGHTALYWYRQSLGQGLEFLIYFQGNSAPDKSGLPSDRFSAERTGGSVSTLTIQRTQQEDSAVYLCASSLAGGQGWEKLFFGSGTQLSVL.

This clonotype was observed at least ten times. This sequence joins TRBV20-1 and TRBJ2-1; possibly TRBD2 for D (6 bases). The germline CDR1 and CDR2 sequences are DFQATT and SNEGSKA (reference sequence). The CDR3 spans 15 residues. Trimming shortened V by 3 bases and J by 2 bases, and 14 bases separated the two germline ends. CDR3 loop: CSARAAGRPYNEQFF. As DNA, the CDR3 is TGCAGTGCTAGGGCTGCGGGACGCCCCTACAATGAGCAGTTCTTC.

The chain joins TRBV7-9 to TRBJ2-7; tentatively, D is TRBD2 (5 bases). V shed 7 bases and J shed 5 bases, with 15 bases lying between them. The CDR3 sequence is 13 residues long. From germline, CDR1 is SEHNR and CDR2 FQNEAQ (reference sequence). The CDR3 DNA sequence: TGTGCCAGCATCCCCGGGGTAGACCACGAGCAGTACTTC. It encodes CASIPGVDHEQYF.

This clonotype was seen a handful of times. A read error may account for a junction end that differs from germline. V and J are TRBV7-2 and TRBJ2-3, with 9 bases identical to TRBD2. Per germline, CDR1 SGHTA and CDR2 FQGNSA. The CDR3 loop spans 17 amino acids. CDR3 coding DNA: TGTGCCAGCAGCTTAGGTAGCCTAGCGGGAAGGGCAGAAACGCAGTATTTT. It translates to CASSLGSLAGRAETQYF.

This clonotype was counted at least ten times. This sequence joins TRBV6-1 and TRBJ2-7; maybe TRBD1 (6 bases). The CDR3 totals 14 residues. V was trimmed by 5 bases and J by 3 bases, leaving 14 bases between them. Germline V gene lookup returns CDR1 MNHNS and CDR2 SASEGT. The CDR3 loop reads CASSQGPQFYEQYF. In DNA form, the CDR3 reads TGTGCCAGCAGTCAGGGGCCTCAGTTCTACGAGCAGTACTTC.

This clonotype has at least ten counts. The J gene is TRBJ1-2, the V gene TRBV19, with D maybe TRBD1 (6 bases). CDR3 size: 11 residues. The germline V gene encodes CDR1 LNHDA and CDR2 SQIVND (reference sequence). Trimming left V 10 bases short and J 6 bases short, with 12 bases between. CDR3 sequence reads: CATTGHDGYTF. The CDR3 DNA sequence: TGTGCCACCACAGGGCATGATGGCTACACCTTC. Combining the CDR3 with reference TRBV19 and TRBJ1-2 gives the whole variable domain DGGITQSPKYLFRKEGQNVTLSCEQNLNHDAMYWYRQDPGQGLRLIYYSQIVNDFQKGDIAEGYSVSREKKESFPLTVTSAQKNPTAFYLCATTGHDGYTFGSGTRLTVV.

Comments on this clonotype: Germline and junction disagree at one end, which may indicate a read error. The chain combines TRBV18 with TRBJ1-5; D may be TRBD1 (5 bases). Looked up from germline, CDR1 is KGHSH and CDR2 is LQKENI. The CDR3 sequence is 19 residues long. Written as DNA, the CDR3 is TGTGCCAGCTCCCCACAGTATTTGTCCCGGGGGTTTGGCAATCAGCCCCAGCATTTT. This sequence encodes CASSPQYLSRGFGNQPQHF.

As for this clonotype: A single base separates this from a much larger clone, so it may be a read error. V gene TRBV6-5 combines with J gene TRBJ2-1; no clear D gene. The CDR3 is 13 residues long. Germline V CDR1 and CDR2: MNHEY, SVGAGI. V was cut by 4 bases and J by 3 bases, with 7 bases left in between. The CDR3: CASSLGDYNEQFF. In DNA form, the CDR3 reads TGTGCCAGCAGTTTAGGAGACTACAATGAGCAGTTCTTC.

In DNA form, the CDR3 reads TGCGCCAGCAGCCAAGCTGACTACTGGGGCCCCTACAATGAGCAGTTCTTC. This sequence encodes CASSQADYWGPYNEQFF. V is TRBV4-1 and J is TRBJ2-1; TRBD1 or TRBD2 may be the D gene (5 bases each). The CDR3 is made up of 17 amino acids. Germline CDR1 is MGHRA and CDR2 is YSYEKL. Trimming took off 1 base at V and 2 bases at J, with 15 bases between the two ends.

In this sample, this clonotype turned up a few times. This chain connects TRBV7-8 to TRBJ2-5; 7 positions match TRBD2. Germline V gene lookup returns CDR1 SGHVS and CDR2 FQNEAQ. With V trimmed by 0 bases and J by 2 bases, 9 bases remained unmatched. CDR3 length: 17 amino acids. CDR3 coding DNA: TGTGCCAGCAGCTTAGCTCGGGACCGGACTAGACAAGAGACCCAGTACTTC. This sequence encodes CASSLARDRTRQETQYF.

This chain uses TRBV20-1 with TRBJ2-1; 12 nucleotides line up with TRBD2. Germline CDR1 DFQATT, CDR2 SNEGSKA (reference sequence). The V segment lost 6 bases and the J segment 5 bases; nucleotides outside the gene matches: 8. The CDR3 totals 15 residues. The CDR3 reads CSATPSGRAHNEQFF. The DNA for the CDR3 is TGCAGTGCCACGCCTAGCGGGAGGGCCCACAATGAGCAGTTCTTC.

This clonotype was seen only a few times. This chain uses TRBV6-2 or TRBV6-3 with TRBJ1-5; the D is unclear. Per the germline V gene, CDR1 is MNHEY and CDR2 is SVGEGT. The length of the CDR3 is 16 residues. V lost 7 bases to trimming and J lost 5 bases, with 21 bases between them. The CDR3 nucleotides are TGTGCCAGCAAAGAGAGTACCAGCTCAGGCCATCAGCCCCAGCATTTT. This sequence encodes CASKESTSSGHQPQHF.

This clonotype showed up many times. This chain links TRBV6-1 with TRBJ1-2; possible D gene TRBD1, 5 bases. Germline loops: CDR1 MNHNS, CDR2 SASEGT. This CDR3 has 12 amino acids. V was clipped by 8 bases and J by 7 bases, with 14 bases between them. Here the CDR3 DNA reads TGTGCCAGCGAGGGGTCCACGAGTGGCTACACCTTC. As protein: CASEGSTSGYTF.

This chain uses TRBV10-3 with TRBJ1-1; a weak D match, TRBD1 (5 bases). In germline, CDR1 is ENHRY, CDR2 SYGVKD. The CDR3 is 12 amino acids. The V and J ends lost 8 bases and 4 bases respectively, with 11 bases between them. This CDR3 is CAIGGSVTEAFF. The CDR3 coding sequence is TGTGCCATCGGGGGGTCGGTCACTGAAGCTTTCTTT.

This clonotype came up many times. This chain uses TRBV12-3 or TRBV12-4 with TRBJ1-4, with D unresolved. The CDR3 is 14 amino acids. V was shortened by 3 bases and J by 4 bases, with 9 bases between the two germline ends. This chain's CDR3 is CASSFGRNNEKLFF. CDR3 bases: TGTGCCAGCAGTTTCGGGCGGAATAATGAAAAACTGTTTTTT.

The chain recombines TRBV20-1 with TRBJ2-1; D might be TRBD2 (6 bases). Germline assignment: CDR1 DFQATT and CDR2 SNEGSKA (reference sequence). The V end was cut by 6 bases, the J end by 10 bases, with 19 bases between. This CDR3 region has 13 residues. CDR3: CSAARRGRIEQFF. DNA for the CDR3: TGCAGTGCCGCACGGAGGGGCAGGATCGAGCAGTTCTTC.